One and the same sample provided the 23 T cell receptor beta chains below, sequenced in a study of blood T cells in healthy people across ages. A second roughly 6 to 12 cycle PCR used barcoded and J-beta primers. TCRdb passed the 5' RACE reads through MiXCR, listing each CDR3 protein once. The sample has 1.5 million to 2 million distinct CDR3 sequences; about 30% are singletons. Sequencing used blood. These TCRs come from a woman aged 25 to 39 in good health.

Concerning this clonotype: One end of the junction is discordant with germline, which a read error may explain. The V and J genes are TRBV5-1 and TRBJ2-4; the D call may be TRBD1 or TRBD2 (7 bases each). Per the germline V gene, CDR1 is SGHRS and CDR2 is YFSETQ. CDR3 length equals 16 residues. The CDR3 loop is CAGSSAGQLAKNIQYF. In nucleotides, the CDR3 is TGCGCCGGCAGCTCAGCGGGACAGCTAGCCAAAAACATTCAGTACTTC.

V is TRBV20-1 and J is TRBJ2-1; 8 bases agree with TRBD2. The CDR3 is 15 amino acids. V shed 0 bases, J shed 5 bases, and the junction held 6 bases outside the gene matches. Germline V CDR1 and CDR2: DFQATT, SNEGSKA (reference sequence). The chain's CDR3 is CSARDLGRGDNEQFF. CDR3 coding DNA: TGCAGTGCTAGAGATCTCGGGAGGGGAGACAATGAGCAGTTCTTC.

The chain carries TRBV28 and TRBJ1-2; 9 positions match TRBD1. The CDR3 consists of 15 residues. CDR1 and CDR2 from the germline V gene are MDHEN and SYDVKM. Trimming cost V 1 base and J 7 bases; bases outside gene matches: 7. The CDR3 DNA is TGTGCCAGCAGTTTATACGGACAGGGGTCGGGTGGCTACACCTTC. Amino acid sequence: CASSLYGQGSGGYTF.

In DNA form, the CDR3 reads TGTGCCAGCAGCCCCGGGGGGGGCAACTACAATGAGCAGTTCTTC. Translating gives CASSPGGGNYNEQFF. The V gene is TRBV11-2, the J gene TRBJ2-1; 8 bases agree with TRBD2. The trim removed 5 bases at V and 3 bases at J, leaving 6 bases unmatched. The germline CDR1 and CDR2 sequences are SGHAT and FQNNGV. This CDR3 contains 15 residues.

The chain links TRBV20-1 to TRBJ2-1; TRBD2 aligns across 7 bases. The CDR3 extends over 12 amino acids. V trimming: 7 bases; J trimming: 9 bases; junction bases outside the gene matches: 9. Germline CDR1 and CDR2: DFQATT and SNEGSKA (reference sequence). The CDR3 loop reads CSVCGSNGEQFF. The DNA of the CDR3 is TGCAGTGTGTGCGGGAGTAACGGTGAGCAGTTCTTC.

The chain combines TRBV12-3 or TRBV12-4 with TRBJ1-2; tentatively, D is TRBD1 (5 bases). The CDR3 extends over 15 amino acids. V shed 4 bases and J shed 5 bases, with 17 bases lying between them. The CDR3 DNA reads as TGTGCCAGCAGTTCCTTCGGGGGGTCGGGTTATGGCTACACCTTC. This sequence encodes CASSSFGGSGYGYTF.

This clonotype was recorded at least ten times. The chain is built from TRBV29-1 and TRBJ1-2; no reliable D call. Trimming left V 6 bases short and J 8 bases short, with 25 bases between. There are 15 residues in the CDR3. CDR1 is SQVTM and CDR2 is ANQGSEA in the germline V gene. The CDR3 DNA is TGCAGCGTCGCACCGCCGACGGCTAATAGGGCGGGCTACACCTTC. Translating gives CSVAPPTANRAGYTF. The full variable domain, completed using reference TRBV29-1 and TRBJ1-2, is SAVISQKPSRDICQRGTSLTIQCQVDSQVTMMFWYRQQPGQSLTLIATANQGSEATYESGFVIDKFPISRPNLTFSTLTVSNMSPEDSSIYLCSVAPPTANRAGYTFGSGTRLTVV.

The gene calls are TRBV6-2 or TRBV6-3 and TRBJ2-7, with a weak D call TRBD2 (6 bases). The CDR3 covers 15 residues. Deletions cut 5 bases from V and 4 bases from J, with 18 bases between. CDR1 and CDR2 (germline): MNHEY, SVGEGT. CDR3 sequence (DNA): TGTGCCAGCAGTACTCTGACTAGGAACCGGTACGAGCAGTACTTC. Its translation is CASSTLTRNRYEQYF.

V and J are TRBV21-1 and TRBJ2-4; TRBD2 is taken as the D call from the table, unchecked against the DNA. TRBV21-1 is assigned pseudogene status. This CDR3 spans 14 amino acids. DNA for the CDR3: TGTGCCAGCAGCAAAGCGGCGCTAGCGGGGCGTCTGTACTTC. Protein product: CASSKAALAGRLYF.

About this clonotype itself: At one of its ends the junction is not consistent with the germline gene, which may arise from a read error. This sequence joins TRBV7-3 and TRBJ2-2, with 12 bases aligning to TRBD2. The CDR3 is 17 residues long. Germline CDR1 is SGHTA and CDR2 is FQGTGA. The CDR3 is CASSLRLAGDYTGELFF. The CDR3, as DNA: TGTGCCAGCAGTTTAAGACTAGCGGGGGACTACACCGGGGAGCTGTTTTTT.

This clonotype was recorded at least ten times. V gene TRBV25-1 combines with J gene TRBJ2-7, with 9 bases lining up with TRBD1. The length of the CDR3 is 12 residues. The V gene's germline CDR1 is MGHDK and CDR2 SYGVNS. V shed 8 bases, J shed 3 bases, and the junction held 2 bases outside the gene matches. The CDR3 here is CASGTGIYEQYF. CDR3 nucleotides: TGTGCCAGCGGGACAGGGATCTACGAGCAGTACTTC.

The chain employs TRBV6-5 and TRBJ2-1; the match to TRBD1 covers 7 bases. V lost 5 bases to trimming and J lost 8 bases; unmatched junction nucleotides: 15. The CDR3 totals 16 residues. Germline lookup yields CDR1 MNHEY and CDR2 SVGAGI. CDR3 sequence: CASSPHLEGGLYEQFF. The CDR3 DNA reads TGTGCCAGCAGTCCACACCTGGAAGGGGGCCTTTATGAGCAGTTCTTC.

This clonotype has at least ten counts. The CDR3 region is CASSAGDGKGVEQYF. In DNA form, the CDR3 reads TGTGCCAGCAGCGCCGGGGACGGAAAGGGGGTCGAGCAGTACTTC. The J gene is TRBJ2-7, the V gene TRBV9; D possibly corresponds to TRBD1 (6 bases). This CDR3 has 15 residues. Germline V lookup: CDR1 SGDLS, CDR2 YYNGEE. Trimming cost V 3 bases and J 6 bases, with 19 bases left between them.

V is TRBV12-3 or TRBV12-4 and J is TRBJ2-3; D gene unclear. The CDR3 is 14 residues long. V was shortened by 2 bases and J by 2 bases, with 8 bases between the two germline ends. For the CDR3, the DNA is TGTGCCAGCAGTTTAAAGGGTTCCACAGATACGCAGTATTTT. This translates into CASSLKGSTDTQYF.

This clonotype has only a few counts. The V gene is TRBV5-1, the J gene TRBJ2-5; D is unclear. CDR1 and CDR2 (germline): SGHRS, YFSETQ. Trimming took off 4 bases at V and 5 bases at J, with 21 bases between the two ends. CDR3 size: 16 residues. The CDR3 sequence is CASSDGVDLIGETQYF. The CDR3 coding sequence is TGCGCCAGCAGCGATGGGGTCGACCTAATCGGGGAGACCCAGTACTTC.

DNA of the CDR3: TGTGCCAGCAGCCACGCCACGTCTAGCGGGAGGGCGGAAGGTGAGCAGTTCTTC. This sequence encodes CASSHATSSGRAEGEQFF. J is TRBJ2-1 and V is TRBV5-5; 12 bases agree with TRBD2. V lost 4 bases and J lost 9; bases outside the gene matches: 17. CDR1 is SGHKS and CDR2 is YYEKEE in the germline V gene (reference sequence). The CDR3 is 18 amino acids. The variable domain in full, completed from reference TRBV5-5 and TRBJ2-1, reads DAGVTQSPTHLIKTRGQQVTLRCSPISGHKSVSWYQQVLGQGPQFIFQYYEKEERGRGNFPDRFSARQFPNYSSELNVNALLLGDSALYLCASSHATSSGRAEGEQFFGPGTRLTVL.

The rearrangement links TRBV18 to TRBJ2-1; the D call may be TRBD1 or TRBD2 (6 bases each). Germline-derived CDR1 and CDR2 are KGHSH and LQKENI. The CDR3 has 15 residues. V shed 0 bases and J shed 3 bases, with 9 bases lying between them. This CDR3 is CASSPPAGHYNEQFF. The DNA for the CDR3 is TGTGCCAGCTCACCACCGGCGGGACACTACAATGAGCAGTTCTTC.

This clonotype has only a few counts. The CDR3 DNA sequence: TGTGCCAGCAGCCAAGAGGTTTACGAGCAGTACTTC. Residues: CASSQEVYEQYF. This chain connects TRBV3-1 to TRBJ2-7, with D uncertain. Germline V gene sequence: CDR1 LGHDT, CDR2 YNNKEL (reference sequence). Trimming removed 0 bases at V and 4 bases at J, with 4 bases between. The CDR3 runs 12 residues.

The J gene is TRBJ1-2, the V gene TRBV3-1; TRBD1 might be the D (5 bases). The V gene's germline CDR1 is LGHDT and CDR2 YNNKEL (reference sequence). The V end was cut by 4 bases, the J end by 6 bases, with 12 bases between. The CDR3 totals 13 residues. CDR3 bases: TGTGCCAGCAGCCGCCAGACAGACCATGGCTACACCTTC. The encoded protein is CASSRQTDHGYTF.

This clonotype was seen a few times. The V and J genes are TRBV28 and TRBJ2-4; 13 nucleotides line up with TRBD2. The trim removed 4 bases at V and 9 bases at J, leaving 6 bases unmatched. The CDR3 contains 15 residues. In germline, CDR1 is MDHEN, CDR2 SYDVKM. The CDR3 bases are TGTGCCAGCAGTTCCACTAGCGGGAGGGGAGTCATTCAGTACTTC. It yields the protein CASSSTSGRGVIQYF.

About this clonotype: Sequence at one end of the junction differs from germline and may be a read error. CDR3: CAWSIWGASTGTQYF. The CDR3, as DNA: TGTGCCTGGAGTATTTGGGGGGCTAGCACAGGTACGCAGTATTTT. The chain links TRBV30 to TRBJ2-3; the D gene could be TRBD1 or TRBD2 (6 bases each). CDR3 length: 15 amino acids. Looked up from germline, CDR1 is GTSNPN and CDR2 is SVGIG (reference sequence).

This clonotype has a count of ten or more. The V gene is TRBV5-1, the J gene TRBJ2-1; 7 nucleotides agree with TRBD2. The CDR3 has 16 residues. Germline V gene data show CDR1 as SGHRS and CDR2 as YFSETQ. V was pared by 3 bases and J by 6 bases, with 12 bases of the junction left unmatched. Here the CDR3 DNA reads TGCGCCAGCAGCTCCTCCGGGACTATGCTGTTCAATGAGCAGTTCTTC. Its translation is CASSSSGTMLFNEQFF.

In its sample, this clonotype was seen a few times. The V and J genes are TRBV20-1 and TRBJ2-3; the D is unclear. The CDR3 runs to 15 residues. V lost 6 bases and J 4 bases, leaving 20 bases between the germline ends. The germline gives CDR1 DFQATT, CDR2 SNEGSKA (reference sequence). The CDR3 protein is CSAPALGRNADTQYF. Here the CDR3 DNA reads TGCAGTGCACCCGCCCTAGGGCGGAACGCAGATACGCAGTATTTT.